The clone carrying this T cell receptor beta chain appeared a few times. These data are taken from a study of regulatory T cells in long-lasting Graves disease. Across the whole study: Antithyroid drug intake by newly diagnosed Graves' patients had lasted under 3 months.

V shed 0 bases and J shed 2 bases, with 5 bases lying between them. The CDR3 covers 13 residues. In germline, CDR1 is SGHRS, CDR2 YFSETQ. Noted time point: newly diagnosed GD, antithyroid drugs for less than 3 months. RNA from PBMCs was the source of the TCR library. With iRepertoire HTBI primers and Arm-PCR of CDR3 regions, TCR beta libraries were built. TCRdb reprocessed the multiplex PCR reads via MiXCR and lists one record per CDR3 protein. The sample has 530,000 or so distinct CDR3 sequences; 15% to 20% are singletons. These data were also reused for a study on T cells in Graves' hyperthyroidism and ophthalmopathy. That work states: Model output signaled ophthalmopathy a median approximately 6 months ahead of onset.

This clonotype originated in a man in his late teens or twenties with Graves disease. The rearrangement uses TRBV5-1 and TRBJ1-2; no reliable D call. The sequenced sample was peripheral blood mononuclear cells (PBMCs), obtained at new diagnosis, from a patient treated with antithyroid drugs. CDR3 protein: CASSLEDNYGYTF. In nucleotides, the CDR3 is TGCGCCAGCAGCTTGGAAGACAACTATGGCTACACCTTC.